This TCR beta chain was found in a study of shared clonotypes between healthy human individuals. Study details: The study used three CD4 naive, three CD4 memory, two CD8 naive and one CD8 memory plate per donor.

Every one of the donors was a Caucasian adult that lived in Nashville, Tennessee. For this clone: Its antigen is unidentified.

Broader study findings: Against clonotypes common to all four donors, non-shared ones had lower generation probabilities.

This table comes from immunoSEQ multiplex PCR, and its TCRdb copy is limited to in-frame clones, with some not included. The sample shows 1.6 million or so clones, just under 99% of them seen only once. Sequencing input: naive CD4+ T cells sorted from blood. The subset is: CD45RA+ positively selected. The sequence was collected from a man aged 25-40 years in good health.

The CDR3 protein is CSVEGLAGGAYEQYF. The CDR3 nucleotides are TGCAGCGTTGAAGGGCTAGCGGGGGGAGCCTACGAGCAGTACTTC. The chain carries TRBV29-1 and TRBJ2-7, with 11 bases identical to TRBD2. Germline V lookup: CDR1 SQVTM, CDR2 ANQGSEA. Trimming cost V 1 base and J 2 bases; bases outside gene matches: 4. The CDR3 contains 15 residues.